A selection of T cell receptor beta chains follows, all from one sample in a study of T cell responses to AZD1222 COVID-19 vaccine. Sequencing was performed with immunoSEQ multiplex PCR; in TCRdb, only in-frame clones are kept and a portion is missing. The table records more than 70,000 clones, roughly 91% of them present only once. This sample comprised peripheral blood, obtained 28 days after the second AZD1222 dose. These receptors came from an adult who received the AZD1222 COVID-19 vaccine. Both conserved end residues are part of each CDR3. A D gene is named only where the DNA matches it firmly. Size is omitted from some rows. Given values are once, few, many or a class for expanded clones.

V gene	clone size	D gene	J gene	CDR3 protein	CDR3 DNA
TRBV13	-	-	TRBJ1-1	CASSLNAGRSAEAFF	TGTGCCAGCAGCTTAAATGCGGGACGTTCGGCTGAAGCTTTCTTT
TRBV11-2	-	-	TRBJ2-7	CASSDHKRGSYEQYF	TGTGCCAGCAGCGACCACAAGCGAGGCTCCTACGAGCAGTACTTC
TRBV11-2	-	-	TRBJ2-2	CASSRLGYTSAGELFF	TGTGCCAGCAGCCGACTCGGATACACCAGCGCCGGGGAGCTGTTTTTT
TRBV7-9	-	TRBD1	TRBJ2-7	CASSPGQGHEQYF	TGTGCCAGCAGTCCCGGACAGGGCCACGAGCAGTACTTC
TRBV18	-	-	TRBJ2-7	CASKTGSSSYEQYF	TGTGCCAGTAAAACCGGGTCGAGCTCCTACGAGCAGTACTTC
TRBV18	-	-	TRBJ1-1	CASSPRGGWGTEAFF	TGTGCCAGCTCACCACGGGGTGGGTGGGGCACTGAAGCTTTCTTT
TRBV11-2	-	-	TRBJ2-5	CASSAPLEETQYF	TGTGCCAGCAGCGCTCCCTTGGAAGAGACCCAGTACTTC
TRBV6-6	once	-	TRBJ1-4	CASRPGPYEKLFF	TGTGCCAGCAGACCCGGGCCATATGAAAAACTGTTTTTT
TRBV6-1	-	-	TRBJ2-7	CASSTTGGTTYEQYF	TGTGCCAGCAGTACCACAGGGGGGACTACCTACGAGCAGTACTTC
TRBV4-1	once	-	TRBJ1-1	CASSPFTDRNTEAFF	TGCGCCAGCAGCCCATTCACGGACAGGAACACTGAAGCTTTCTTT
TRBV5-1	once	-	TRBJ1-3	CASSLSQDSGNTIYF	TGCGCCAGCAGCCTCAGCCAAGACTCTGGAAACACCATATATTTT
TRBV19	-	-	TRBJ1-5	CASSITTGNQPQHF	TGTGCCAGTAGTATTACGACAGGCAATCAGCCCCAACATTTT
TRBV6-6	-	TRBD1	TRBJ1-2	CASSYGTGSGGYTF	TGTGCCAGCAGTTACGGGACAGGGTCGGGTGGCTACACCTTC
TRBV29-1	-	-	TRBJ1-2	CSVLTSSVRNYGYTF	TGCAGCGTCCTGACTAGTAGTGTGAGGAACTATGGCTACACCTTC
TRBV1	-	-	TRBJ1-3	CTSVGQALWSSGNTIYF	TGCACCAGCGTGGGACAGGCCCTTTGGTCATCTGGAAACACCATATATTTT
TRBV6-5	once	-	TRBJ2-4	CASSERWTENIQYF	TGTGCCAGCAGCGAGAGGTGGACAGAAAACATTCAGTACTTC
TRBV6-5	-	TRBD1	TRBJ1-1	CASLGDRGGTEAFF	TGTGCCAGTCTGGGGGACAGGGGTGGCACTGAAGCTTTCTTT
TRBV5-1	once	-	TRBJ2-3	CASSPGDLLSLTFLRTDTQYF	TGCGCCAGCAGCCCCGGGGACTTGCTCTCTTTGACCTTCTTGCGCACAGATACGCAGTATTTT
TRBV30	-	TRBD1	TRBJ1-2	CAWARDRHGYTF	TGTGCCTGGGCCCGGGACAGACATGGCTACACCTTC
TRBV20-1	few	-	TRBJ1-3	CSASPEGNTIYF	TGCAGTGCTAGTCCCGAGGGAAACACCATATATTTT
TRBV19	few	-	TRBJ1-4	CASTPRSATNEKLFF	TGTGCCAGTACCCCTCGGAGTGCAACTAATGAAAAACTGTTTTTT
TRBV4-2	-	-	TRBJ1-1	CASSQTSNTEAFF	TGTGCCAGCAGCCAGACCTCGAACACTGAAGCTTTCTTT
TRBV7-3	-	-	TRBJ1-1	CASSLRAQGNTEAFF	TGTGCCAGCAGCTTACGCGCACAGGGCAACACTGAAGCTTTCTTT
TRBV27	-	-	TRBJ2-2	CASRQQAGELFF	TGTGCCAGCAGGCAGCAGGCCGGGGAGCTGTTTTTT
TRBV12-3/TRBV12-4	-	TRBD1	TRBJ1-5	CASSLGQGGPQHF	TGTGCCAGCAGTTTAGGCCAGGGGGGACCCCAGCATTTT
TRBV2	-	TRBD1	TRBJ1-6	CASSGTGGSGSPLHF	TGTGCCAGCAGCGGGACAGGCGGTAGCGGTTCACCCCTCCACTTT
TRBV5-1	once	TRBD2	TRBJ2-7	CASSLVLAGGPSSYEQYF	TGCGCCAGCAGCTTGGTTCTAGCGGGGGGGCCTAGTTCCTACGAGCAGTACTTC
TRBV7-3	-	-	TRBJ2-3	CASSLTTYGTQYF	TGTGCCAGCAGCTTAACGACTTATGGTACGCAGTATTTT
TRBV6-6	-	-	TRBJ2-1	CASSYSRGYEQFF	TGTGCCAGCAGTTACTCCAGGGGCTATGAGCAGTTCTTC
TRBV5-1	once	-	TRBJ1-1	CASSLNVQGSTEAFF	TGCGCCAGCAGCTTGAACGTGCAGGGTTCCACTGAAGCTTTCTTT
TRBV7-8	-	-	TRBJ2-2	CASSLGYGRTGELFF	TGTGCCAGCAGCTTAGGGTACGGGCGGACCGGGGAGCTGTTTTTT
TRBV9	-	-	TRBJ1-3	CASSVAGRGHSGNTIYF	TGTGCCAGCAGCGTCGCGGGGAGGGGTCACTCTGGAAACACCATATATTTT
TRBV3-1/TRBV3-2	-	TRBD2	TRBJ2-5	CASRLYSSGPQETQYF	TGTGCCAGCAGGCTTTACTCTAGCGGACCTCAAGAGACCCAGTACTTC
TRBV19	-	-	TRBJ2-5	CASSGGNRGETQYF	TGTGCCAGTAGCGGGGGAAATCGGGGGGAGACCCAGTACTTC
TRBV27	-	-	TRBJ1-2	CASSNTGHSDGYTF	TGTGCCAGCAGTAATACGGGACATTCGGATGGCTACACCTTC
TRBV7-2	-	-	TRBJ1-3	CASSSYGNTIYF	TGTGCCAGCAGCTCATACGGAAACACCATATATTTT
TRBV18	-	-	TRBJ1-4	CASSPGLNEKLFF	TGTGCCAGCTCACCAGGCCTTAATGAAAAACTGTTTTTT
TRBV18	few	-	TRBJ2-5	CASSPGQAQETQYF	TGTGCCAGCTCACCAGGGCAGGCCCAAGAGACCCAGTACTTC
TRBV13	-	-	TRBJ1-5	CASSPWPQHF	TGTGCCAGCAGCCCATGGCCCCAGCATTTT
TRBV6-1	-	-	TRBJ1-3	CASSEIPTGIVSGNTIYF	TGTGCCAGCAGTGAAATTCCCACAGGGATCGTCTCTGGAAACACCATATATTTT
TRBV18	-	TRBD2	TRBJ2-3	CASSPQESGGRNTQYF	TGTGCCAGCTCACCCCAGGAAAGCGGGGGTCGAAATACGCAGTATTTT
TRBV7-9	-	-	TRBJ1-4	CASSFGSDNEKLFF	TGTGCCAGCAGCTTTGGCAGCGATAATGAAAAACTGTTTTTT
TRBV30	-	-	TRBJ2-1	CAWSLTASGQFF	TGTGCCTGGAGTTTAACGGCCTCGGGGCAGTTCTTC
TRBV6-5	-	TRBD1	TRBJ1-2	CASSQGARGYGYTF	TGTGCCAGCAGTCAGGGGGCACGGGGCTATGGCTACACCTTC